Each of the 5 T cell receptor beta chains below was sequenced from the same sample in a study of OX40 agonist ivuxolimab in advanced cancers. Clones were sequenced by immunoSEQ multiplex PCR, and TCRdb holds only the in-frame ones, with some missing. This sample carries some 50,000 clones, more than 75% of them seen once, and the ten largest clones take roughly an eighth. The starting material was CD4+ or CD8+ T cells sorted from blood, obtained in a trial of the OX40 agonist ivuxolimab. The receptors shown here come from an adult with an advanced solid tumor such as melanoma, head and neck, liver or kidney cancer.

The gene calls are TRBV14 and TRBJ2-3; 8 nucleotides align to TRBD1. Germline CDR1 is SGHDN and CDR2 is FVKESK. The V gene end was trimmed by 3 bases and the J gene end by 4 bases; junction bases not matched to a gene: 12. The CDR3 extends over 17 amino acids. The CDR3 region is CASSHPKRTGRADTQYF. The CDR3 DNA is TGTGCCAGCAGCCACCCCAAACGGACAGGGCGGGCAGATACGCAGTATTTT.

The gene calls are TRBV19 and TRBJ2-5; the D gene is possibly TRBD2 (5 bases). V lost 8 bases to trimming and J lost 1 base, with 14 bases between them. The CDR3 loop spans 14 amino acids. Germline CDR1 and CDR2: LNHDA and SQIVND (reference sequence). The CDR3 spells CASGISGTQETQYF. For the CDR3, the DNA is TGTGCCAGTGGGATAAGCGGTACCCAAGAGACCCAGTACTTC.

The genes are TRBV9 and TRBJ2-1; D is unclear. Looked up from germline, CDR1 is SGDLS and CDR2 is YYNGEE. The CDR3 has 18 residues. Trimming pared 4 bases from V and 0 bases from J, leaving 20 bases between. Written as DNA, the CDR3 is TGTGCCAGCAGCCACCCTTTCGGGCGTCCTAGCTCCTACAATGAGCAGTTCTTC. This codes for CASSHPFGRPSSYNEQFF.

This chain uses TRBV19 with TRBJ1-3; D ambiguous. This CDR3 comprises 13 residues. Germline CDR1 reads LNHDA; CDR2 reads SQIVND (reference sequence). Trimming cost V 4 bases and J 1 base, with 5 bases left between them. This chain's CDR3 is CASSTWSGNTIYF. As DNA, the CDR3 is TGTGCCAGTAGTACCTGGTCTGGAAACACCATATATTTT. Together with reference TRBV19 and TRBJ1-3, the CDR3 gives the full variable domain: DGGITQSPKYLFRKEGQNVTLSCEQNLNHDAMYWYRQDPGQGLRLIYYSQIVNDFQKGDIAEGYSVSREKKESFPLTVTSAQKNPTAFYLCASSTWSGNTIYFGEGSWLTVV.

The CDR3 sequence is CASSGLARETQYF. CDR3 nucleotides: TGTGCCAGCAGCGGACTAGCGAGGGAGACCCAGTACTTC. The chain joins TRBV5-4 to TRBJ2-5, with TRBD2 matching over 9 bases. The CDR3 consists of 13 residues. Germline-derived CDR1 and CDR2 are SGHNT and YYREEE (reference sequence). Unmatched junction bases numbered 3, after V lost 4 bases and J lost 5 bases.